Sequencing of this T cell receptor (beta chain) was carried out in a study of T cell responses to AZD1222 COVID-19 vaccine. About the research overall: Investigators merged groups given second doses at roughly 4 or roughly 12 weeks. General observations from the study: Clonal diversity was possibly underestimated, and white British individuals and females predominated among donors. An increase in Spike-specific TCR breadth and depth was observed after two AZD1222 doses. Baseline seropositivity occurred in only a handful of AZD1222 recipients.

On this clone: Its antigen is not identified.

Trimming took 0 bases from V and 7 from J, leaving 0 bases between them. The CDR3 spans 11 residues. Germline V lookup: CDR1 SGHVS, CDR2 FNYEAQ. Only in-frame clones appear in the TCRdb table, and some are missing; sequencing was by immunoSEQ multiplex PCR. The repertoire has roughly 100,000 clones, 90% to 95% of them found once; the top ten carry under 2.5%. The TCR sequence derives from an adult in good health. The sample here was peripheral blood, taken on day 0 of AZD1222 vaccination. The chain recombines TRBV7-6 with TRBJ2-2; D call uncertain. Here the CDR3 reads CASSLAGELFF. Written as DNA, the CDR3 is TGTGCCAGCAGCTTAGCCGGGGAGCTGTTTTTT.